This entry is about one TCR beta chain. CDR1 and CDR2 (germline): SGHAT, FQDESV (reference sequence). The CDR3 spans 16 residues. V gave up 5 bases and J gave up 5 bases; unmatched junction bases: 11. These data are taken from a study of blood T cell repertoires in COVID-19. Study-wide context: Some COVID-19 samples were acute and others convalescent; all came from the United States, Italy and Spain. Sources were T cells, B-cell-depleted T cells, or PBMCs; the material itself was cDNA or gDNA.

In the original workflow: Amplification with reference gene primers provided the estimates of nucleated cell counts. Libraries were prepared by immunoSEQ multiplex PCR; TCRdb keeps only in-frame clonotypes and omits some of them. V and J calls and clone size are as listed in that table; D and trimming were resolved from the DNA. The sample yields 120,000 to 150,000 clones, about 84% seen once. Sequenced: peripheral blood. The chain couples TRBV11-1 to TRBJ2-3, with 9 positions matching TRBD2. The clonotype was recovered from a man aged 55 to 70 with active or convalescent COVID-19. The CDR3 region has the DNA TGTGCCAGCAGCCCCGGGACTAGCAGTATCGTAGATACGCAGTATTTT. This sequence encodes CASSPGTSSIVDTQYF.